The present TCR beta chain was sequenced within a study of immune evolution from preneoplasia to lung adenocarcinoma. General study points: Clonality was highest in normal lung, lower in later-stage lesions apparently. Top clone frequencies peaked in normal lung, apparently declining through invasive adenocarcinoma.

Histologic diagnosis was independently verified by two lung pathologists. V lost 5 bases, J lost 7 bases, and 5 bases stayed unmatched. The CDR3 has 13 residues. The germline CDR1 and CDR2 sequences are SNHLY and FYNNEI. Sequencing used immunoSEQ multiplex PCR; TCRdb keeps in-frame clones, though not all of them. This sample has some 4,000 clones, with roughly 79% found just once. About this clone: Its antigen is currently unknown.

The receptor's source is an older person with lung adenocarcinoma. The specimen was FFPE adjacent normal lung tissue. The chain couples TRBV2 to TRBJ1-5; 7 bases line up with TRBD1. CDR3 sequence reads: CASSQQGRQPQHF. The CDR3 DNA is TGTGCCAGCAGTCAACAGGGGAGGCAGCCCCAGCATTTT. Together with reference TRBV2 and TRBJ1-5, the CDR3 gives the full variable domain: EPEVTQTPSHQVTQMGQEVILRCVPISNHLYFYWYRQILGQKVEFLVSFYNNEISEKSEIFDDQFSVERPDGSNFTLKIRSTKLEDSAMYFCASSQQGRQPQHFGDGTRLSIL.